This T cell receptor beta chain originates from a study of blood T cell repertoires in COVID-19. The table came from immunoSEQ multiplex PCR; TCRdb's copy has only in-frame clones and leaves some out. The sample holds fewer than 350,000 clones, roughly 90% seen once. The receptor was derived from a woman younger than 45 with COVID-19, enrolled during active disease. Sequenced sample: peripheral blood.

The CDR3 sequence: CASSATGTGHEKLFF. CDR3 DNA sequence: TGTGCCAGTAGTGCAACCGGGACAGGGCACGAAAAACTGTTTTTT. V usage is TRBV19 and J usage is TRBJ1-4, with 9 bases identical to TRBD1. The CDR3 runs to 15 residues. With 5 bases clipped from V and 8 bases from J, the junction kept 9 bases outside the gene matches. The germline CDR1 and CDR2 sequences are LNHDA and SQIVND (reference sequence).